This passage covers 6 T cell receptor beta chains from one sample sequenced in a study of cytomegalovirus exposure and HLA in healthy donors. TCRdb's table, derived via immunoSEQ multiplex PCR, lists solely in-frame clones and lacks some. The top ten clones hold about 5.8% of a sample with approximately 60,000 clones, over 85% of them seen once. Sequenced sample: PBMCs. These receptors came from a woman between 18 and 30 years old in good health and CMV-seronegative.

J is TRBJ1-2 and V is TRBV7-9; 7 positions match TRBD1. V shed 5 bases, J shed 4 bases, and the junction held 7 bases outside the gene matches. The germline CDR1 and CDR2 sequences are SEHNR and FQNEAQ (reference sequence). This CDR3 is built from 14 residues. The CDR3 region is CASSRQGGSYGYTF. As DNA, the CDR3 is TGTGCCAGCAGCCGACAGGGTGGAAGCTATGGCTACACCTTC.

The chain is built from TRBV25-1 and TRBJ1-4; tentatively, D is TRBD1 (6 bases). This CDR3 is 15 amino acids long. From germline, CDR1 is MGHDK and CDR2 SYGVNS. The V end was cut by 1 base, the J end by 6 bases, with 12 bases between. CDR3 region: CASSELGTTHEKLFF. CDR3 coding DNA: TGTGCCAGCAGTGAATTGGGGACAACCCATGAAAAACTGTTTTTT.

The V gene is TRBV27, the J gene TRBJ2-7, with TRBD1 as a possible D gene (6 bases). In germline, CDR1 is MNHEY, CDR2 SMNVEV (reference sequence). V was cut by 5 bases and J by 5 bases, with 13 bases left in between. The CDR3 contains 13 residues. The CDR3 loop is CASSQGSWDEQYF. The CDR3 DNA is TGTGCCAGCAGTCAGGGGAGCTGGGACGAGCAGTACTTC.

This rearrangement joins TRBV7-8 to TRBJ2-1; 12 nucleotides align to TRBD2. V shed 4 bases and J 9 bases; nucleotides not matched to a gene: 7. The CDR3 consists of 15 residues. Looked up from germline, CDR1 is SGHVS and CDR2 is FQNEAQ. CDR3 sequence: CASSSILAGGVEQFF. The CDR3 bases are TGTGCCAGCAGCTCGATACTAGCGGGGGGTGTTGAGCAGTTCTTC. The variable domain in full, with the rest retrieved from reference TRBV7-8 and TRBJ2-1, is GAGVSQSPRYKVAKRGQDVALRCDPISGHVSLFWYQQALGQGPEFLTYFQNEAQLDKSGLPSDRFFAERPEGSVSTLKIQRTQQEDSAVYLCASSSILAGGVEQFFGPGTRLTVL.

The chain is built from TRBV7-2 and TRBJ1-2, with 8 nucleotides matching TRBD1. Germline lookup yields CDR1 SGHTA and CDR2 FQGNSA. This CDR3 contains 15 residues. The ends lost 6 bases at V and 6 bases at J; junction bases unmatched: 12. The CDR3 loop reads CASSLFTGGLDGYTF. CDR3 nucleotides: TGTGCCAGCAGTCTCTTCACAGGGGGGTTGGATGGCTACACCTTC.

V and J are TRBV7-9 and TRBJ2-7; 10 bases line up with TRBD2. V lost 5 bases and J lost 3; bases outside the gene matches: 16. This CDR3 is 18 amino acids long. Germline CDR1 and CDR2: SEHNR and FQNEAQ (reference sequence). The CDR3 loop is CASSALAGLGQGFYEQYF. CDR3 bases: TGTGCCAGCAGCGCACTAGCGGGGCTAGGGCAGGGATTCTACGAGCAGTACTTC.